These T cell receptor beta chains were read from a single sample in a study of blood T cell repertoires in COVID-19. Assay used: immunoSEQ multiplex PCR; TCRdb lists only in-frame clones, some missing. Here the sample spans 450,000 or so clones, roughly 90% being singletons. The sequenced material came from peripheral blood. The source is a man between 18 and 35 years old with COVID-19, enrolled during active disease. Both conserved end residues are part of each CDR3. The D gene is left open where the match is weak. Not all rows give a size; the values are once, few, many and, for expanded clones, a class.

>NA|TRBV7-9|TRBJ2-1|few
TGTGCCAGCGCACTAGGCAGTAGCAATGAGCAGTTCTTC
CASALGSSNEQFF
>TRBD1|TRBV19|TRBJ1-2|NA
TGTGCCAGTAGTAGGACAGGGTTCGATGGCTACACCTTC
CASSRTGFDGYTF
>TRBD2|TRBV11-3|TRBJ2-5|NA
TGTGCCAGCAGCCCCGGGGCTAGCGGGGGGCAAGAGACCCAGTACTTC
CASSPGASGGQETQYF
>TRBD1|TRBV4-1|TRBJ2-2|NA
TGCGCCAGCAGCCAAGGGGCCAGGGGGCAGAACACCGGGGAGCTGTTTTTT
CASSQGARGQNTGELFF
>NA|TRBV7-9|TRBJ2-5|NA
TGTGCCAGCAGCTTATACCAATCGAGGATCTCACAAGAGACCCAGTACTTC
CASSLYQSRISQETQYF
>NA|TRBV7-8|TRBJ2-1|NA
TGTGCCAGCAGCTTAGCTGGTCGGCGGCCACTCTACAATGAGCAGTTCTTC
CASSLAGRRPLYNEQFF
>TRBD1|TRBV4-1|TRBJ2-7|NA
TGCGCCAGCAGCCAAGGGGACAGTAGCTCCTACGAGCAGTACTTC
CASSQGDSSSYEQYF
>TRBD2|TRBV11-3|TRBJ2-1|NA
TGTGCCAGCAGCCCCGGACTAGCGGCACACAATGAGCAGTTCTTC
CASSPGLAAHNEQFF
>NA|TRBV2|TRBJ2-4|NA
TGTGCCAGCAGTCGGGGCATTCAGTACTTC
CASSRGIQYF
>NA|TRBV3-1/TRBV3-2|TRBJ2-6|NA
TGTGCCAGCAGCCAAGGCCCCGGGAGCTCTGGGGCCAACGTCCTGACTTTC
CASSQGPGSSGANVLTF
>TRBD2|TRBV7-2|TRBJ2-2|NA
TGTGCCAGCAGGGTAGCGGGAGGGTTCACCGGGGAGCTGTTTTTT
CASRVAGGFTGELFF
>TRBD2|TRBV7-9|TRBJ2-1|NA
TGTGCCAGCAGCGTAGCGGGAGCCTACAATGAGCAGTTCTTC
CASSVAGAYNEQFF
>NA|TRBV7-9|TRBJ1-1|many
TGTGCCAGCAGCTTAGGGGAGACTGAAGCTTTCTTT
CASSLGETEAFF
>TRBD1|TRBV5-4|TRBJ2-3|NA
TGTGCCAGCAGCTGGGACAGTCTACGCACAGATACGCAGTATTTT
CASSWDSLRTDTQYF
>NA|TRBV6-5|TRBJ2-2|NA
TGTGCCAGCATCGAACAACCCATATCCGGGGAGCTGTTTTTT
CASIEQPISGELFF
>TRBD2|TRBV6-6|TRBJ2-2|NA
TGTGCCAGCAGGAGGACTAGCGATAGGAGCGGGGAGCTGTTTTTT
CASRRTSDRSGELFF
>TRBD2|TRBV10-3|TRBJ2-5|NA
TGTGCCATTTCGTCGGGAGGTAGCCAAGAGACCCAGTACTTC
CAISSGGSQETQYF
>TRBD1|TRBV9|TRBJ1-1|NA
TGTGCCAGCAGCGTAGGTACAGGGGTGGCTTTCTTT
CASSVGTGVAFF
>TRBD1|TRBV10-1|TRBJ2-2|NA
TGCGCCAGCAGTGAGTCGATCCCGGGACAGGGAATGAGGGACACCGGGGAGCTGTTTTTT
CASSESIPGQGMRDTGELFF
>TRBD2|TRBV5-8|TRBJ2-3|NA
TGTGCCAGCAGTCCTAATACTAGCGGGGGTCGTAGCACAGATACGCAGTATTTT
CASSPNTSGGRSTDTQYF
>NA|TRBV15|TRBJ1-5|few
TGTGCCACCAGCAGAGATCCGGGGTGGAAGCCCCAGCATTTT
CATSRDPGWKPQHF
>NA|TRBV25-1|TRBJ1-6|few
TGTGCCAGCAGTGAAAATTTAGGGGGGGTTTCACCCCTCCACTTT
CASSENLGGVSPLHF
>TRBD1|TRBV11-3|TRBJ1-4|NA
TGTGCCAGCAGCTTAACCTTTGGGACAGTGGATGAAAAACTGTTTTTT
CASSLTFGTVDEKLFF
>TRBD1|TRBV6-6|TRBJ1-2|NA
TGTGCCAGCAGTCCTACAGGGGACTATGGCTACACCTTC
CASSPTGDYGYTF
>TRBD1|TRBV6-5|TRBJ2-3|NA
TGTGCCAGCAGTTACGGGGACAGAACAGATACGCAGTATTTT
CASSYGDRTDTQYF
>TRBD2|TRBV4-1|TRBJ2-3|NA
TGCGCCAGCAGCCCAGGGTTGGGAGGGGGCACAGATACGCAGTATTTT
CASSPGLGGGTDTQYF
>TRBD1|TRBV24-1|TRBJ2-7|NA
TGTGCCACCAGTGATCCCCGGACAGGTGGGGACGAGCAGTACTTC
CATSDPRTGGDEQYF
>TRBD2|TRBV7-2|TRBJ2-3|NA
TGTGCCAGCAGACGACTAGCGGGGGACTACACAGATACGCAGTATTTT
CASRRLAGDYTDTQYF
>NA|TRBV5-1|TRBJ2-3|NA
TGCGCCAGCAGCGAAACAGGGAGCACAGATACGCAGTATTTT
CASSETGSTDTQYF
>NA|TRBV10-1|TRBJ2-3|NA
TGCGCCAGCAGTGATACAAGCACAGATACGCAGTATTTT
CASSDTSTDTQYF
>NA|TRBV7-2|TRBJ1-5|once
TGTGCCAGCAGCTTAGCCTCAACCTATAGCAATCAGCCCCAGCATTTT
CASSLASTYSNQPQHF
>NA|TRBV18|TRBJ1-3|NA
TGTGCCAGCTCATCCCGCGACATTGGCGGAAACACCATATATTTT
CASSSRDIGGNTIYF
>TRBD1|TRBV6-5|TRBJ1-6|once
TGTGCCAGCACAAGGACAGGGGCCTATAATTCACCCCTCCACTTT
CASTRTGAYNSPLHF